In this sample, the clone carrying this T cell receptor beta chain turned up many times. The CDR3 sequence is 13 residues long. Per the germline V gene, CDR1 is DFQATT and CDR2 is SNEGSKA (reference sequence). V lost 2 bases and J 7 bases, leaving 12 bases between the germline ends. The record originates from a study of T-cell reconstitution after alpha-beta-depleted transplantation in children. Construction of the TCRbeta library involved unique molecular identifiers. One entry per CDR3 protein, called by TCRdb with MiXCR from the PCR reads. The sample has roughly 300,000 distinct CDR3 sequences, around a tenth seen once.

The chain is built from TRBV20-1 and TRBJ2-1; D is perhaps TRBD2 (5 bases). Sequenced material: PBMCs from the stem cell graft donor, taken from the stem cell graft. The TCR sequence derives from a human donor who donated a stem cell graft to a child with acute lymphoblastic leukemia. DNA of the CDR3: TGCAGTGCTAGATCCCCGACGGGGAATGAGCAGTTCTTC. This translates into CSARSPTGNEQFF.